This TCR beta chain was recorded in a study of T cells in Graves' hyperthyroidism and ophthalmopathy. Each diagnosis was grounded in clinical symptoms, serum thyroxine and TRAb, thyroid ultrasound, and orbital computed tomography. TCR beta CDR3 regions were amplified from RNA transcripts. Using the HTBI primer set, a first-round RT-PCR was run on the TCR CDR3. MiXCR was run by TCRdb on the multiplex PCR reads, yielding one entry per CDR3 protein. The sample has roughly 750,000 distinct CDR3 sequences, about 15% seen once. This TCR derives from a man between 18 and 29 years old with Graves' hyperthyroidism. The sample taken for sequencing was blood.

The CDR3 sequence: CASSPPGGTYNEQFF. The DNA of the CDR3 is TGTGCCAGCAGCCCGCCGGGAGGAACCTACAATGAGCAGTTCTTC. The chain employs TRBV7-9 and TRBJ2-1; 7 nucleotides line up with TRBD2. This CDR3 is 15 amino acids long. From germline, CDR1 is SEHNR and CDR2 FQNEAQ (reference sequence). V lost 5 bases and J lost 2; bases outside the gene matches: 6.